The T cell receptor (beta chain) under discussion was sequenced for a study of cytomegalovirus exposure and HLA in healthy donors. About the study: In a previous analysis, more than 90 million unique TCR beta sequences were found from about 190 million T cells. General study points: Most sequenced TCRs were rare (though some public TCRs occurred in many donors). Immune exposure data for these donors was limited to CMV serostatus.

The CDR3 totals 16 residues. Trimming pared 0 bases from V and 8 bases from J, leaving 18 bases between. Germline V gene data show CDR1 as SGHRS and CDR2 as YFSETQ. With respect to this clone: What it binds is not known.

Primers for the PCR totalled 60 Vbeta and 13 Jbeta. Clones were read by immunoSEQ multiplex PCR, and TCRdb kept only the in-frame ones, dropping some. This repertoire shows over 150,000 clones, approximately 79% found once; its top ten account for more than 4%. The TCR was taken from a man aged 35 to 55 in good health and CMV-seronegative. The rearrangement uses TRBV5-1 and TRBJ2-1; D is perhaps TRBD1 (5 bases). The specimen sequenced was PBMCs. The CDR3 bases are TGCGCCAGCAGCTTGGCTTCGACAGACCTCTGGGATGAGCAGTTCTTC. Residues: CASSLASTDLWDEQFF.